One and the same sample provided the 31 T cell receptor beta chains below, sequenced in a study of shared clonotypes between healthy human individuals (dated by TCRdb to the early 2020s). The library came from the immunoSEQ multiplex PCR assay. In TCRdb, the immuneACCESS table is reduced to in-frame sequences with V and J assigned. These tables do not hold every clone; where another copy was compared, an unresolved V gene accounts for under half, and the others remain unexplained. Present in this sample are around 1.9 million clones, 93% of which were seen just once. Of the sample, around 1.8% is held by the ten largest clones. CD8 naive samples were obtained by positive selection for CCR7 among CD45RO-negative cells, yielding a CD45RA+CCR7+ population from which TemRA cells were excluded. Sequences were obtained from naive CD8+ T cells from PBMCs. In light of the paper, this sample's cell subset or site label describes: CD45RA+CCR7+. These receptors were obtained from a man aged 18 to 29 in good health. Some clones in this sample may be carry-over from other donors' samples.

Only one count was recorded for this clone. V and J are TRBV7-9 and TRBJ1-4; no definite D call. CDR3 size: 15 residues. The germline V gene encodes CDR1 SEHNR and CDR2 FQNEAQ (reference sequence). Trimming cost V 3 bases and J 5 bases, with 13 bases left between them. As DNA, the CDR3 is TGTGCCAGCAGCTTTACGTTGGATGGAAATGAAAAACTGTTTTTT. The encoded protein is CASSFTLDGNEKLFF. The full variable domain, its missing parts supplied by reference TRBV7-9 and TRBJ1-4, is DTGVSQNPRHKITKRGQNVTFRCDPISEHNRLYWYRQTLGQGPEFLTYFQNEAQLEKSRLLSDRFSAERPKGSFSTLEIQRTEQGDSAMYLCASSFTLDGNEKLFFGSGTQLSVL.

The V gene is TRBV29-1, the J gene TRBJ1-2; D gene uncertain. This CDR3 comprises 13 residues. V shed 4 bases and J shed 3 bases, with 12 bases lying between them. From germline, CDR1 is SQVTM and CDR2 ANQGSEA. CDR3 amino acids: CSVVVDLDYGYTF. CDR3 coding DNA: TGCAGCGTTGTAGTTGACCTGGACTATGGCTACACCTTC.

The chain carries TRBV7-9 and TRBJ1-1; D gene ambiguous. There are 13 residues in the CDR3. Trimming removed 6 bases from V and 0 bases from J, with 8 bases in between. CDR1 and CDR2 from the germline V gene are SEHNR and FQNEAQ (reference sequence). The CDR3 DNA sequence: TGTGCCAGCAGGCCCGTCCTGAACACTGAAGCTTTCTTT. Protein sequence: CASRPVLNTEAFF.

The rearrangement joins TRBV29-1 to TRBJ1-2; TRBD1 aligns across 8 bases. The ends lost 6 bases at V and 2 bases at J; junction bases unmatched: 11. Germline values: CDR1 SQVTM, CDR2 ANQGSEA. The CDR3 length is 15 residues. In DNA, the CDR3 is TGCAGCGTGAAGGGGACAGGATGGCGGAACTATGGCTACACCTTC. It encodes CSVKGTGWRNYGYTF.

V gene TRBV21-1 combines with J gene TRBJ1-5. TRBV21-1 is listed as a pseudogene. The CDR3 sequence is 15 residues long. The CDR3 here is CASSKAHASNQPQHF. CDR3 nucleotide sequence: TGTGCCAGCAGCAAAGCCCATGCTAGCAATCAGCCCCAGCATTTT.

This sequence joins TRBV7-9 and TRBJ2-1; D may be TRBD2 (6 bases). Germline V CDR1 and CDR2: SEHNR, FQNEAQ (reference sequence). The V end lost 3 bases, the J end lost 5 bases, and 23 bases lay between the germline ends. This CDR3 comprises 18 residues. In nucleotides, the CDR3 is TGTGCCAGCAGCTTTCCCTCTAGCGTGACTAAGGTAAACAATGAGCAGTTCTTC. The encoded protein is CASSFPSSVTKVNNEQFF.

The V and J genes are TRBV5-4 and TRBJ1-3; perhaps TRBD1 as D (6 bases). The CDR3 has 16 residues. Germline CDR1 is SGHNT and CDR2 is YYREEE (reference sequence). The V end lost 0 bases, the J end lost 0 bases, and 10 bases lay between the germline ends. The CDR3 region is CASSLGTERSGNTIYF. CDR3 nucleotides: TGTGCCAGCAGCTTGGGGACAGAGCGCTCTGGAAACACCATATATTTT.

This clone was detected once. Distinct nucleotide sequences in the sample also encode this CDR3. The V gene is TRBV10-3, the J gene TRBJ2-7; 11 nucleotides agree with TRBD1. The germline V gene encodes CDR1 ENHRY and CDR2 SYGVKD. The CDR3 sequence is 14 residues long. Trimming at V came to 4 bases and at J to 4 bases, leaving 3 bases not matched to a gene. The CDR3 coding sequence is TGTGCCATCAGTGCCGGGACAGGGGGGTACGAGCAGTACTTC. It yields the protein CAISAGTGGYEQYF.

The V and J genes are TRBV7-9 and TRBJ2-3; TRBD2 aligns across 15 bases. The CDR3 consists of 18 residues. Per germline, CDR1 SEHNR and CDR2 FQNEAQ (reference sequence). Trimming cost V 4 bases and J 3 bases; bases outside gene matches: 8. CDR3 sequence reads: CASSYTMGTSGRTDTQYF. The CDR3 coding sequence is TGTGCCAGCAGCTATACGATGGGGACTAGCGGGAGGACAGATACGCAGTATTTT.

The V and J genes are TRBV9 and TRBJ2-3; D call uncertain. The CDR3 length is 17 residues. V dropped 1 base and J dropped 0 bases, with 15 bases sitting between them. In germline, CDR1 is SGDLS, CDR2 YYNGEE. The CDR3 loop is CASSVLGQVFSTDTQYF. CDR3 nucleotides: TGTGCCAGCAGCGTATTAGGCCAGGTCTTCAGCACAGATACGCAGTATTTT.

The chain is built from TRBV28 and TRBJ2-5; no clear D gene. The CDR3 extends over 15 amino acids. Trimming stripped 7 bases from V and 5 bases from J, with 20 bases between. Germline V gives CDR1 MDHEN, CDR2 SYDVKM. CDR3 protein: CASIRAPLVSETQYF. The DNA of the CDR3 is TGTGCCAGCATCCGGGCCCCTCTTGTGTCGGAGACCCAGTACTTC. Complete variable domain (other parts from reference TRBV28 and TRBJ2-5): DVKVTQSSRYLVKRTGEKVFLECVQDMDHENMFWYRQDPGLGLRLIYFSYDVKMKEKGDIPEGYSVSREKKERFSLILESASTNQTSMYLCASIRAPLVSETQYFGPGTRLLVL.

Worth noting for this clone: Germline is not matched at one junction end, which may reflect a read error. The chain's CDR3 is CASSVGASGERYF. CDR3 nucleotides: TGTGCCAGCAGCGTAGGGGCTAGCGGGGAGCGGTACTTC. V usage is TRBV9 and J usage is TRBJ2-7; 9 bases are a match to TRBD2. Germline CDR1 SGDLS, CDR2 YYNGEE. This CDR3 comprises 13 residues. Based on the CDR3 plus reference TRBV9 and TRBJ2-7, the full variable domain is DSGVTQTPKHLITATGQRVTLRCSPRSGDLSVYWYQQSLDQGLQFLIQYYNGEERAKGNILERFSAQQFPDLHSELNLSSLELGDSALYFCASSVGASGERYFGPGTRLTVT.

This chain links TRBV28 with TRBJ2-7; 10 bases match TRBD2. CDR1 MDHEN and CDR2 SYDVKM come from the germline V gene. The V gene end was trimmed by 2 bases and the J gene end by 3 bases; junction bases not matched to a gene: 7. The CDR3 is 16 residues long. The CDR3 sequence is CASSLVGLAENYEQYF. Written as DNA, the CDR3 is TGTGCCAGCAGTTTAGTCGGACTAGCGGAGAACTACGAGCAGTACTTC.

Concerning this clone itself: Other nucleotide sequences from this sample produce the same CDR3. This rearrangement joins TRBV7-9 to TRBJ2-3; 11 bases map to TRBD2. Per germline, CDR1 SEHNR and CDR2 FQNEAQ (reference sequence). The J segment lost 2 bases and the V segment lost 1 base, leaving 2 bases of the junction unmatched. The CDR3 spans 16 residues. CDR3 protein: CASSLGTSGYTDTQYF. CDR3 coding DNA: TGTGCCAGCAGCTTAGGGACTAGCGGGTACACAGATACGCAGTATTTT.

This clone was seen once. The CDR3 here is CATPGLAGVYEQFF. The CDR3 nucleotides read TGTGCCACACCAGGTTTGGCGGGAGTCTATGAGCAGTTCTTC. The gene calls are TRBV2 and TRBJ2-1, with TRBD2 matching over 7 bases. This CDR3 contains 14 residues. V trimming: 10 bases; J trimming: 8 bases; junction bases outside the gene matches: 14. The germline gives CDR1 SNHLY, CDR2 FYNNEI. The full variable domain, completed using reference TRBV2 and TRBJ2-1, is EPEVTQTPSHQVTQMGQEVILRCVPISNHLYFYWYRQILGQKVEFLVSFYNNEISEKSEIFDDQFSVERPDGSNFTLKIRSTKLEDSAMYFCATPGLAGVYEQFFGPGTRLTVL.

The V and J genes are TRBV28 and TRBJ2-7; the match to TRBD1 covers 8 bases. This CDR3 has 15 amino acids. After removal of 7 bases from V and 4 bases from J, the junction contained 12 bases not matched to a gene. Germline values: CDR1 MDHEN, CDR2 SYDVKM. Written as DNA, the CDR3 is TGTGCCAGCACTTCACTCCGGGACAGGTTTTACGAGCAGTACTTC. This encodes CASTSLRDRFYEQYF.

This clone was counted once. The chain links TRBV7-9 to TRBJ1-1; D might be TRBD1 (5 bases). The CDR3 contains 15 residues. Germline CDR1 reads SEHNR; CDR2 reads FQNEAQ (reference sequence). V was clipped by 1 base and J by 5 bases, with 14 bases between them. Written as DNA, the CDR3 is TGTGCCAGCAGCTTAGACCGGGACCCAAGTACTGAAGCTTTCTTT. Translated: CASSLDRDPSTEAFF. The full variable domain, with the rest looked up from reference TRBV7-9 and TRBJ1-1, is DTGVSQNPRHKITKRGQNVTFRCDPISEHNRLYWYRQTLGQGPEFLTYFQNEAQLEKSRLLSDRFSAERPKGSFSTLEIQRTEQGDSAMYLCASSLDRDPSTEAFFGQGTRLTVV.

This rearrangement joins TRBV13 to TRBJ2-2; no firm D call. The germline V gene has CDR1 PRHDT and CDR2 FYEKMQ (reference sequence). Trimming left V 1 base short and J 3 bases short, with 6 bases between. The CDR3 has 14 residues. The CDR3 DNA sequence: TGTGCCAGCAGCTTAGACAGCTACACCGGGGAGCTGTTTTTT. Its protein is CASSLDSYTGELFF.

The chain joins TRBV19 to TRBJ2-7; 8 bases line up with TRBD2. Germline V gene lookup returns CDR1 LNHDA and CDR2 SQIVND (reference sequence). The CDR3 sequence is 14 residues long. J gave up 6 bases and V 3 bases, and 7 bases lay outside the gene matches. The CDR3, as DNA: TGTGCCAGTAGTATGGTAGCGGGGACGGGCGAGCAGTACTTC. This encodes CASSMVAGTGEQYF.

This clone was found once. The chain couples TRBV10-1 to TRBJ2-5, with TRBD2 matching over 7 bases. The CDR3 totals 13 residues. CDR1 is WNHNN and CDR2 is SYGVQD in the germline V gene (reference sequence). The V segment lost 4 bases and the J segment 4 bases; nucleotides outside the gene matches: 3. The CDR3 nucleotides read TGCGCCAGCAGTGCGGTAGCGGGAGAGACCCAGTACTTC. Encoded protein: CASSAVAGETQYF.

This rearrangement joins TRBV19 to TRBJ2-1; D gene uncertain. This CDR3 is built from 15 residues. The germline gives CDR1 LNHDA, CDR2 SQIVND (reference sequence). With 10 bases removed from V and 1 base from J, the gap between germline ends came to 17 bases. The CDR3 loop is CATRRSLTSYNEQFF. CDR3 bases: TGTGCCACCCGGCGGAGTCTAACATCCTACAATGAGCAGTTCTTC.

The genes are TRBV27 and TRBJ1-2, with 7 bases aligning to TRBD1. The ends lost 6 bases at V and 5 bases at J; junction bases unmatched: 9. Germline CDR1 and CDR2: MNHEY and SMNVEV (reference sequence). The CDR3 loop spans 14 amino acids. Here the CDR3 DNA reads TGTGCCAGCAGGGAATGGACAGGCGGGTATGGCTACACCTTC. The encoded protein is CASREWTGGYGYTF.

The chain is built from TRBV6-1 and TRBJ2-7; perhaps TRBD1 as D (5 bases). Per the germline V gene, CDR1 is MNHNS and CDR2 is SASEGT. The V end lost 0 bases, the J end lost 2 bases, and 8 bases lay between the germline ends. The CDR3 runs 14 residues. CDR3 sequence: CASSEARAAYEQYF. The CDR3 DNA sequence: TGTGCCAGCAGTGAAGCCAGGGCGGCCTACGAGCAGTACTTC.

The sample holds one count of this clone. J is TRBJ2-2 and V is TRBV19; a weak D match, TRBD1 (6 bases). CDR3 length equals 16 residues. V was trimmed by 4 bases and J by 4 bases, leaving 16 bases between them. In germline, CDR1 is LNHDA, CDR2 SQIVND (reference sequence). CDR3 loop: CASSTPTGRPTGELFF. In DNA form, the CDR3 reads TGTGCCAGTAGTACTCCCACAGGGAGACCCACCGGGGAGCTGTTTTTT.

The rearrangement uses TRBV28 and TRBJ2-3, with D perhaps TRBD1 (5 bases). This CDR3 region has 12 residues. Trimming removed 3 bases from V and 4 bases from J, with 5 bases in between. Germline CDR1 is MDHEN and CDR2 is SYDVKM. The CDR3 coding sequence is TGTGCCAGCAGTTTCAGGGCAGATACGCAGTATTTT. Translating it yields CASSFRADTQYF.

About this clone itself: Other DNA variants within this sample encode the same CDR3. The chain uses TRBV10-3 and TRBJ1-2; D unclear. In germline, CDR1 is ENHRY, CDR2 SYGVKD. CDR3 size: 13 residues. Trimming pared 0 bases from V and 5 bases from J, leaving 7 bases between. The CDR3 DNA reads TGTGCCATCAGTGAGTCGGGAGGGTATGGCTACACCTTC. Protein sequence: CAISESGGYGYTF.

The chain couples TRBV5-1 to TRBJ2-7; TRBD1 matches 7 bases. CDR3 length: 16 amino acids. Trimming removed 3 bases from V and 0 bases from J; junction bases left unmatched: 9. Germline CDR1 SGHRS, CDR2 YFSETQ. CDR3 protein: CASSSFDRASSYEQYF. The CDR3 DNA follows: TGCGCCAGCAGCTCCTTCGACAGGGCCAGCTCCTACGAGCAGTACTTC.

This chain joins TRBV7-8 and TRBJ2-1; perhaps TRBD2 as D (6 bases). This CDR3 is built from 17 residues. The germline V gene has CDR1 SGHVS and CDR2 FQNEAQ. V was trimmed by 5 bases and J by 8 bases, leaving 25 bases between them. The CDR3 region is CASSPRSSATLIYEQFF. The CDR3 DNA is TGTGCCAGCAGCCCGAGATCTAGCGCCACATTAATTTATGAGCAGTTCTTC.

The genes are TRBV21-1 and TRBJ1-4; the tabulated D call, TRBD1, remains unverified against the DNA. TRBV21-1 is shown as a pseudogene. This CDR3 has 17 amino acids. CDR3 loop: CASSKTLSRQGCEKLFF. In nucleotides, the CDR3 is TGTGCCAGCAGCAAAACTTTGAGTCGACAGGGATGTGAAAAACTGTTTTTT.

This chain links TRBV4-3 with TRBJ2-3; D gene unclear. CDR1 LGHNA and CDR2 YSLEER come from the germline V gene. Trimming took 0 bases from V and 2 from J, leaving 9 bases between them. The CDR3 consists of 15 residues. CDR3 protein: CASSQDLPTTDTQYF. As DNA, the CDR3 is TGCGCCAGCAGCCAAGATTTACCCACCACAGATACGCAGTATTTT.

Points on this clone: One end of the junction is discordant with germline, which a read error may explain. V is TRBV15 and J is TRBJ2-3; 11 positions match TRBD2. The germline CDR1 and CDR2 sequences are LNHNV and YYDKDF (reference sequence). The CDR3 loop spans 18 amino acids. DNA for the CDR3: TGCCCCCGGTGCCTAGCGGGAGGCCCTCCTCCCGGCACAGATACGCAGTATTTT. It translates to CPRCLAGGPPPGTDTQYF.